The 23 T cell receptor beta chains presented below share a single source sample, sequenced in a study of breast tumors, draining lymph nodes, adjacent tissues. In TCRdb, the multiplex PCR reads were re-called with MiXCR into one record per CDR3 protein. The data contain around 130,000 distinct CDR3 sequences, around 20% of them singletons. The lymph nodes were axillary draining lymph nodes from breast cancer patients. Sequencing was carried out using axillary lymph node tissue. Receptor source: a female donor with breast cancer. Some clones in this sample may be carry-over from other donors' samples.

This clonotype was seen ten or more times. This chain joins TRBV20-1 and TRBJ2-7, with TRBD1 matching over 10 bases. Unmatched junction bases numbered 3, after V lost 0 bases and J lost 1 base. The length of the CDR3 is 15 residues. Germline V gene data show CDR1 as DFQATT and CDR2 as SNEGSKA (reference sequence). As DNA, the CDR3 is TGCAGTGCTAGAGACAGGGACAGGGGTTCCTACGAGCAGTACTTC. This encodes CSARDRDRGSYEQYF.

This clonotype was seen many times. V usage is TRBV6-5 and J usage is TRBJ1-6; 7 bases match TRBD1. There are 16 residues in the CDR3. The germline V gene encodes CDR1 MNHEY and CDR2 SVGAGI. J was trimmed by 4 bases and V by 5 bases; bases with no gene match: 8. The CDR3 sequence is CASSHGTESYNSPLHF. The CDR3 DNA sequence: TGTGCCAGCAGTCACGGGACAGAAAGTTATAATTCACCCCTCCACTTT.

This clonotype has ten or more counts. The chain employs TRBV5-1 and TRBJ2-2; D tentatively fits TRBD1 or TRBD2 (5 bases each). The CDR3 contains 14 residues. Germline loops: CDR1 SGHRS, CDR2 YFSETQ. Trimming took 4 bases from V and 6 from J, leaving 13 bases between them. The CDR3 reads CASSRWDQPGELFF. The CDR3 region has the DNA TGCGCCAGCAGCCGTTGGGACCAACCCGGGGAGCTGTTTTTT.

This clonotype was detected ten times or more. This chain joins TRBV7-3 and TRBJ2-6, with unresolved D. The CDR3 is 16 amino acids. V lost 1 base, J lost 1 base, and 8 bases lay in between. Germline CDR1 and CDR2: SGHTA and FQGTGA. The CDR3 DNA is TGTGCCAGCAGCTTAAGAGTTACGTCTGGGGCCAACGTCCTGACTTTC. Its protein product is CASSLRVTSGANVLTF.

This clonotype was recorded many times. The rearrangement joins TRBV12-3 or TRBV12-4 to TRBJ2-1; 8 bases agree with TRBD2. This CDR3 contains 15 residues. The junction had 10 bases not matched to a gene; V was cut back by 6 bases and J by 6 bases. This CDR3 is CASSPSGLAPNEQFF. CDR3 DNA sequence: TGTGCCAGCAGCCCCAGTGGACTAGCCCCCAATGAGCAGTTCTTC.

Note on this clonotype: A read error may produce the germline difference seen at one junction end. The rearrangement joins TRBV9 to TRBJ2-3, with D tentatively TRBD2 (6 bases). Germline-derived CDR1 and CDR2 are SGDLS and YYNGEE. CDR3 size: 13 residues. The CDR3 nucleotides are TGTGCCAGCAGCCCTGACGGGGGAGATGCGCAGTATTTT. Protein product: CASSPDGGDAQYF.

The rearrangement uses TRBV30 and TRBJ1-1; the D gene is possibly TRBD1 (5 bases). The germline V gene has CDR1 GTSNPN and CDR2 SVGIG (reference sequence). With 6 bases removed from V and 4 bases from J, the gap between germline ends came to 15 bases. The CDR3 runs 13 residues. CDR3 amino acids: CACSKGVGTEAFF. CDR3 nucleotides: TGTGCCTGCTCAAAAGGGGTGGGCACTGAAGCTTTCTTT.

A remark on this clonotype: It may be a read error: a sequence one base away is much more abundant. The chain has TRBV30 and TRBJ2-7, with TRBD2 identical over 13 bases. Trimming at V came to 3 bases and at J to 5 bases, leaving 7 bases not matched to a gene. Per germline, CDR1 GTSNPN and CDR2 SVGIG (reference sequence). The CDR3 totals 15 residues. CDR3 in amino acids: CAWRVGTSGIHEQYF. CDR3 DNA sequence: TGTGCCTGGAGGGTTGGGACTAGCGGGATTCACGAGCAGTACTTC.

In the case of this clonotype: One end of the junction fails to match germline, which may point to a read error. This rearrangement joins TRBV3-1 to TRBJ1-5; D unresolved. The germline gives CDR1 LGHDT, CDR2 YNNKEL (reference sequence). This CDR3 is built from 13 residues. CDR3 DNA sequence: TGTGACAGCAGTTACGGTGCGGCTCAGCCCCAGCATTTT. It specifies CDSSYGAAQPQHF.

This rearrangement joins TRBV5-8 to TRBJ1-4, with D maybe TRBD1 (5 bases). The V end lost 0 bases, the J end lost 7 bases, and 13 bases lay between the germline ends. The length of the CDR3 is 15 residues. Germline-derived CDR1 and CDR2 are SGHTS and YDEGEE. The CDR3 DNA reads as TGTGCCAGCAGCTTGGAAGGCAGGGAGGCTGAAAAACTGTTTTTT. Residues: CASSLEGREAEKLFF.

The sample holds many counts of this clonotype. The V gene is TRBV9, the J gene TRBJ2-2, with a tentative D call TRBD1 (6 bases). Trimming took 0 bases from V and 4 from J, leaving 7 bases between them. The CDR3 totals 14 residues. Germline V lookup: CDR1 SGDLS, CDR2 YYNGEE. The CDR3 loop is CASSVVGGTGELFF. The CDR3 DNA follows: TGTGCCAGCAGCGTAGTAGGGGGCACCGGGGAGCTGTTTTTT.

For this clonotype: Germline is not matched at one junction end, which may reflect a read error. The chain is built from TRBV20-1 and TRBJ2-5; 9 bases agree with TRBD1. Germline CDR1 DFQATT, CDR2 SNEGSKA (reference sequence). The CDR3 has 16 residues. In nucleotides, the CDR3 is TGCAGTGCTAGGGGGCCCAGGACAGGGGTGTGGGAGACCCAGCACTTC. This translates into CSARGPRTGVWETQHF.

This clonotype was seen at least ten times. The gene calls are TRBV24-1 and TRBJ1-2; perhaps TRBD1 as D (5 bases). The V gene's germline CDR1 is KGHDR and CDR2 SFDVKD. V lost 4 bases, J lost 11 bases, and 13 bases lay in between. This CDR3 spans 12 amino acids. Written as DNA, the CDR3 is TGTGCCACCAGTGAGGGGATCGGGGGATACACCTTC. Protein: CATSEGIGGYTF.

In this sample, this clonotype turned up many times. This chain links TRBV12-3 or TRBV12-4 with TRBJ2-1; tentatively, D is TRBD1 (6 bases). Trimming took 6 bases from V and 2 from J, leaving 11 bases between them. CDR3 length: 14 residues. The CDR3 is CASRDRGAYNEQFF. The CDR3 DNA reads as TGTGCCAGCAGGGACAGAGGGGCCTACAATGAGCAGTTCTTC.

This clonotype was observed many times. V is TRBV6-5 and J is TRBJ1-3; a possible D gene is TRBD1 (5 bases). Germline V gene data show CDR1 as MNHEY and CDR2 as SVGAGI. V was shortened by 5 bases and J by 2 bases, with 10 bases between the two germline ends. The length of the CDR3 is 14 residues. CDR3 DNA sequence: TGTGCCAGCAGTCCACAGGTTACTGGAAACACCATATATTTT. Encoded protein: CASSPQVTGNTIYF.

As concerns this clonotype: Just one base apart from a much larger clone, this may be a read error. The J gene is TRBJ2-7, the V gene TRBV19; 10 bases are shared with TRBD2. Germline CDR1 and CDR2: LNHDA and SQIVND (reference sequence). The CDR3 has 15 amino acids. Trimming at V came to 6 bases and at J to 6 bases, leaving 11 bases not matched to a gene. The CDR3 DNA reads TGTGCCAGTAGCCAATCTAGCGGGAGTTATTGCGAGCAGTACTTC. Protein: CASSQSSGSYCEQYF.

As to this clonotype: It may be a read error: a sequence one base away is much more abundant. The V and J genes are TRBV7-2 and TRBJ2-3; D gene uncertain. This CDR3 has 12 residues. Looked up from germline, CDR1 is SGHTA and CDR2 is FQGNSA. The CDR3, as DNA: TGTGCCAGCAGCTTGGCGAGCGATACGCGGTATTTT. It is translated as CASSLASDTRYF.

This clonotype was detected ten times or more. The chain combines TRBV20-1 with TRBJ2-3, with TRBD2 identical over 8 bases. The CDR3 spans 15 residues. With 3 bases clipped from V and 6 bases from J, the junction kept 11 bases outside the gene matches. Germline V CDR1 and CDR2: DFQATT, SNEGSKA (reference sequence). The CDR3: CSARTSASLIDTQYF. The CDR3 nucleotides read TGCAGTGCTAGGACTAGCGCGTCACTCATCGATACGCAGTATTTT.

A word on this clonotype: Relative to the germline gene, one junction end is altered; a read error may explain this. The chain uses TRBV6-1 and TRBJ2-7; 8 positions agree with TRBD2. Germline loops: CDR1 MNHNS, CDR2 SASEGT. The length of the CDR3 is 19 residues. The CDR3 sequence is CASRPLGGLGLGTSHEQYF. CDR3 bases: TGTGCCAGCAGGCCCCTGGGAGGTTTGGGACTAGGGACCTCCCACGAGCAGTACTTC.

The sample holds many counts of this clonotype. This sequence joins TRBV20-1 and TRBJ2-3; TRBD2 matches 7 bases. Trimming took 6 bases from V and 2 from J; bases not matched to a gene: 11. The CDR3 runs 15 residues. CDR1 is DFQATT and CDR2 is SNEGSKA in the germline V gene (reference sequence). CDR3 region: CSANGGGLVTDTQYF. In nucleotides, the CDR3 is TGCAGTGCCAATGGGGGAGGGCTCGTCACAGATACGCAGTATTTT.

This clonotype came up many times. J is TRBJ2-7 and V is TRBV2; D possibly corresponds to TRBD1 (6 bases). Looked up from germline, CDR1 is SNHLY and CDR2 is FYNNEI. Trimming took 4 bases from V and 2 from J, leaving 18 bases between them. There are 16 residues in the CDR3. CDR3 in amino acids: CASSVRGRAITYEQYF. CDR3 in DNA: TGTGCCAGCAGTGTCAGGGGTCGGGCCATTACCTACGAGCAGTACTTC. The entire variable domain, with the rest obtained from reference TRBV2 and TRBJ2-7, is as follows: EPEVTQTPSHQVTQMGQEVILRCVPISNHLYFYWYRQILGQKVEFLVSFYNNEISEKSEIFDDQFSVERPDGSNFTLKIRSTKLEDSAMYFCASSVRGRAITYEQYFGPGTRLTVT.

Ten or more counts support this clonotype. The chain is built from TRBV25-1 and TRBJ2-3; no reliable D call. The V end lost 3 bases, the J end lost 15 bases, and 13 bases lay between the germline ends. The CDR3 covers 11 residues. Germline assignment: CDR1 MGHDK and CDR2 SYGVNS. The CDR3 spells CASSDPTRTYF. For the CDR3, the DNA is TGTGCCAGCAGTGACCCGACCAGAACCTATTTT.

This clonotype was recorded at least ten times. The chain uses TRBV5-1 and TRBJ1-4, with D tentatively TRBD1 (5 bases). The germline V gene encodes CDR1 SGHRS and CDR2 YFSETQ. V lost 4 bases and J lost 4, with 14 bases in between. The CDR3 is 15 residues long. The DNA of the CDR3 is TGCGCCAGCAGCGGAAGACAGTCTGGTAATGAAAAACTGTTTTTT. It specifies CASSGRQSGNEKLFF.